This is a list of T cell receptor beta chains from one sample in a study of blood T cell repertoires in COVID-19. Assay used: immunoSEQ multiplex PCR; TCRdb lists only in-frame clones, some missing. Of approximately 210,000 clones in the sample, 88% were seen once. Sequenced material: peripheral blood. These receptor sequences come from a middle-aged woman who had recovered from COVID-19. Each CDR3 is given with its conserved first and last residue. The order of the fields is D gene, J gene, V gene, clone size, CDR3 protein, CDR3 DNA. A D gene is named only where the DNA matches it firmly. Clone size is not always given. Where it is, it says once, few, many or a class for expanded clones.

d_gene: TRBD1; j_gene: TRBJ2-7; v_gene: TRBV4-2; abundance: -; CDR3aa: CASSQDSGTVPYEQYF; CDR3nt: TGTGCCAGCAGCCAAGACTCCGGGACAGTACCCTACGAGCAGTACTTC
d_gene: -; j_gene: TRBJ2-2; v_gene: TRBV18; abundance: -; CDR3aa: CASSPGETGELFF; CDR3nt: TGTGCCAGCTCACCCGGGGAGACCGGGGAGCTGTTTTTT
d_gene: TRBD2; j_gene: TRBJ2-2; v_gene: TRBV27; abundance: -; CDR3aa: CASSVAGGYTGELFF; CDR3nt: TGTGCCAGCAGTGTAGCGGGAGGGTACACCGGGGAGCTGTTTTTT
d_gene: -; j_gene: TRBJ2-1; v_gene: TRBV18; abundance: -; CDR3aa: CASSPSWQGKFF; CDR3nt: TGTGCCAGCTCCCCCAGCTGGCAGGGGAAGTTCTTC
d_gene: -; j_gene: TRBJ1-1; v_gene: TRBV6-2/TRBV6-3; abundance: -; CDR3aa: CASSYNTGGYTEAFF; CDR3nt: TGTGCCAGCAGTTACAATACGGGGGGTTACACTGAAGCTTTCTTT
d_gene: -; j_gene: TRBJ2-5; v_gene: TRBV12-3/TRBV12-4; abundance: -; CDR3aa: CASSLETIETQYF; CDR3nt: TGTGCCAGCAGTTTAGAGACTATAGAGACCCAGTACTTC
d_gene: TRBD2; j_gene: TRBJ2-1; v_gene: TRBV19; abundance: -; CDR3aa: CASSIDPLLAGAYNEQFF; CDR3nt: TGTGCCAGTAGTATAGATCCCTTACTAGCGGGAGCCTACAATGAGCAGTTCTTC
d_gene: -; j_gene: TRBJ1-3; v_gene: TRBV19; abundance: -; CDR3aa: CASKHDERGNTIYF; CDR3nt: TGTGCCAGCAAACACGACGAGCGGGGAAACACCATATATTTT
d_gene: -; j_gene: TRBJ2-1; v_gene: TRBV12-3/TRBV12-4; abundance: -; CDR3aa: CASSLNFNNEQFF; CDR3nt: TGTGCCAGCAGTTTAAACTTTAACAATGAGCAGTTCTTC
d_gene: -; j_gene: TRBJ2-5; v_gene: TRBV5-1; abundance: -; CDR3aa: CASSLESGETQYF; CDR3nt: TGCGCCAGCAGCTTGGAAAGCGGAGAGACCCAGTACTTC
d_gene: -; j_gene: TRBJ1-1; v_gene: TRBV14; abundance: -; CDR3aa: CASSQDSTGGTEAFF; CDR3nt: TGTGCCAGCAGCCAAGACTCGACCGGGGGCACTGAAGCTTTCTTT
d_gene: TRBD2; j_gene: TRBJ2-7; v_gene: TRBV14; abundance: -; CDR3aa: CASSGTSGRAGEQYF; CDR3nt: TGTGCCAGCAGCGGTACTAGCGGGAGGGCCGGGGAGCAGTACTTC
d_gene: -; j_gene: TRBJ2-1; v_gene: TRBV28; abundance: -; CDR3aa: CAAREGHNTYNEQFF; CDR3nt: TGTGCCGCCCGCGAGGGACACAATACTTACAATGAGCAGTTCTTC
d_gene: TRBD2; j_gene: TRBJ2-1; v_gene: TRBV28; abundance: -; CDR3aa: CASSFPSGRAQDEQFF; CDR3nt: TGTGCCAGCAGTTTCCCTAGCGGGAGGGCCCAGGATGAGCAGTTCTTC
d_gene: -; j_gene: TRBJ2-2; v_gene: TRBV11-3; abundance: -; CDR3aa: CASSLVSGYSTGELFF; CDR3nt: TGTGCCAGCAGCTTAGTGTCCGGATACAGCACCGGGGAGCTGTTTTTT
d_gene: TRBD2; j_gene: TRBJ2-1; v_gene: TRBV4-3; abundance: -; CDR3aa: CASSQVYRTSGYNEQFF; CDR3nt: TGCGCCAGCAGCCAAGTGTACCGGACTAGCGGGTACAATGAGCAGTTCTTC
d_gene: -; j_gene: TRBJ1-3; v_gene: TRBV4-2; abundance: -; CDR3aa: CASSQDLTGKNTIYF; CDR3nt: TGTGCCAGCAGCCAAGATCTTACAGGGAAAAACACCATATATTTT
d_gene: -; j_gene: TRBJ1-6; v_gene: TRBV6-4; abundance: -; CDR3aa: CASSDSDLLDTHDPPLHF; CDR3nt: TGTGCCAGCAGTGACTCGGATTTGCTGGACACCCACGACCCACCCCTCCACTTT
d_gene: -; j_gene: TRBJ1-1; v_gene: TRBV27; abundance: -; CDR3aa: CASSRVRGPNTEAFF; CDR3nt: TGTGCCAGCAGTCGAGTCCGGGGTCCGAACACTGAAGCTTTCTTT
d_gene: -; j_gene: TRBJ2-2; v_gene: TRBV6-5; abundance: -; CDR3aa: CASSYAGGENTGELFF; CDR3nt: TGTGCCAGCAGTTACGCGGGCGGAGAGAACACCGGGGAGCTGTTTTTT
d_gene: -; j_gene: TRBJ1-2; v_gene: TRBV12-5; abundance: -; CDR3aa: CASGGESSNYGYTF; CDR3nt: TGTGCTAGTGGAGGAGAGTCTTCAAACTATGGCTACACCTTC
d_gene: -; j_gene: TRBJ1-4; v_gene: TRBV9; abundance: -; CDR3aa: CASSVGLGEEKLFF; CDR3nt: TGTGCCAGCAGCGTCGGGTTAGGAGAGGAAAAACTGTTTTTT
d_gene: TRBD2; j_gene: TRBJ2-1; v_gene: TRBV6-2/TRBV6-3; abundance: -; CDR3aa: CASSYPSSGDYNEQFF; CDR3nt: TGTGCCAGCAGTTACCCCTCTAGCGGGGACTACAATGAGCAGTTCTTC
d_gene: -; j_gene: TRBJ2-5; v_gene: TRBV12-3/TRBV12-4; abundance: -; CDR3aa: CASRGVEETQYF; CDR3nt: TGTGCCAGCAGAGGGGTTGAAGAGACCCAGTACTTC
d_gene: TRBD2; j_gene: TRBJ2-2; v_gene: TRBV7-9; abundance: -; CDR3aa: CASSLAGGGFSRAGELFF; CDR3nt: TGTGCCAGCAGCTTAGCGGGCGGGGGATTCAGTCGGGCCGGGGAGCTGTTTTTT
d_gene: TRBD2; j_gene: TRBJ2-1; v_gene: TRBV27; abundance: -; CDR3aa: CASRGLAGARYNEQFF; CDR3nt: TGTGCCAGCAGAGGACTAGCGGGAGCCCGATACAATGAGCAGTTCTTC
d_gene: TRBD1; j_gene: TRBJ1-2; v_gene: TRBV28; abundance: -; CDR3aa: CASSSPGQGSGYTF; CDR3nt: TGTGCCAGCAGTTCACCTGGACAGGGTAGTGGCTACACCTTC
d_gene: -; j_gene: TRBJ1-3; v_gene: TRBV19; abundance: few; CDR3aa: CASSIGSSGNTIYF; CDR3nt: TGTGCCAGTAGTATTGGGAGCTCTGGAAACACCATATATTTT
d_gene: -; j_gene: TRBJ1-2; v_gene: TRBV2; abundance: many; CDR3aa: CASSQVSGYTF; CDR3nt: TGTGCCAGCAGCCAGGTCAGTGGCTACACCTTC
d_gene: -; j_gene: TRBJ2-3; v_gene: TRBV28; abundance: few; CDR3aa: CASRNYADTQYF; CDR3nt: TGTGCCAGCAGAAATTATGCAGATACGCAGTATTTT
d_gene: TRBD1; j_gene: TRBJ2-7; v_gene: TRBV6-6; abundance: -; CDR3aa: CASSYSGTDYEQYF; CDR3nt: TGTGCCAGCAGTTACTCCGGGACAGACTACGAGCAGTACTTC
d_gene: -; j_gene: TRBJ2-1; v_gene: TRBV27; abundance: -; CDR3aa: CASSLVTGLGNEQFF; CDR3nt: TGTGCCAGCAGTTTGGTCACAGGGTTGGGCAATGAGCAGTTCTTC
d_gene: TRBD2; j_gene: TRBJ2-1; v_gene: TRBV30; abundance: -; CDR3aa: CAWNGGRPSNEQFF; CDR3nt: TGTGCCTGGAACGGCGGGAGGCCCTCCAATGAGCAGTTCTTC
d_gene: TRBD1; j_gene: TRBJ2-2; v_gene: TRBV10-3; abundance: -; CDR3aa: CAIGDSAHFRNTGELFF; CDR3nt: TGTGCCATCGGGGACAGCGCACACTTTAGGAACACCGGGGAGCTGTTTTTT
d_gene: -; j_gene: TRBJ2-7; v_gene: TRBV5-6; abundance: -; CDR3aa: CASSSALLSYEQYF; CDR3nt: TGTGCCAGCAGCTCCGCACTGCTCTCCTACGAGCAGTACTTC
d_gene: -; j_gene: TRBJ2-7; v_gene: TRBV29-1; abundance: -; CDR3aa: CSAGVGSYEQYF; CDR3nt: TGCAGCGCCGGGGTAGGTTCCTACGAGCAGTACTTC
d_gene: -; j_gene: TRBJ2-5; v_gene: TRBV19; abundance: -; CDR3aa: CASSRFGSGDQETQYF; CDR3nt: TGTGCCAGTAGTAGGTTTGGAAGCGGTGACCAAGAGACCCAGTACTTC